The 8 T cell receptor beta chains below all came from one sample that was sequenced in a study of cytomegalovirus exposure and HLA in healthy donors. Primers included in the PCR were 60 Vbeta and 13 Jbeta primers. Profiling relied on immunoSEQ multiplex PCR, and the TCRdb table lists in-frame clones only, not all of them. The sample contains roughly 120,000 clones, more than 70% of which appear only once. What was sequenced was PBMCs. The receptors shown here come from a man in his fifties or sixties in good health and CMV-seronegative.

The chain uses TRBV6-5 and TRBJ2-3, with D maybe TRBD1 (5 bases). Germline V CDR1 and CDR2: MNHEY, SVGAGI. The CDR3 has 16 residues. The ends were cut back, 3 bases at V and 0 bases at J, with 13 bases in the middle. CDR3 nucleotides: TGTGCCAGCAGTTATAGGGGTGGGTCGAGCACAGATACGCAGTATTTT. This sequence encodes CASSYRGGSSTDTQYF.

This sequence joins TRBV4-1 and TRBJ1-4; 8 positions agree with TRBD1. The V gene's germline CDR1 is MGHRA and CDR2 YSYEKL. The junction had 7 bases not matched to a gene; V was cut back by 5 bases and J by 8 bases. This CDR3 spans 14 amino acids. The chain's CDR3 is CASSGGQDSEKLFF. The CDR3, as DNA: TGCGCCAGCAGCGGGGGACAGGACTCAGAAAAACTGTTTTTT.

The chain employs TRBV27 and TRBJ2-1; D unclear. This CDR3 spans 12 amino acids. The V end lost 6 bases, the J end lost 0 bases, and 3 bases lay between the germline ends. Germline lookup yields CDR1 MNHEY and CDR2 SMNVEV (reference sequence). CDR3 sequence reads: CASSHSYNEQFF. The DNA for the CDR3 is TGTGCCAGCAGCCACTCCTACAATGAGCAGTTCTTC.

This clone was observed a single time. The chain joins TRBV28 to TRBJ1-5; D gene unclear. The CDR3 totals 17 residues. Germline CDR1 MDHEN, CDR2 SYDVKM. V dropped 1 base and J dropped 5 bases, with 18 bases sitting between them. CDR3 in DNA: TGTGCCAGCAGTTTATACCGGGGATCGGGTTTCGATCAGCCCCAGCATTTT. It yields the protein CASSLYRGSGFDQPQHF.

The table lists this clone with a count of one. V and J are TRBV4-2 and TRBJ2-7; D perhaps matches TRBD2 (5 bases). The CDR3 is made up of 14 amino acids. V was pared by 0 bases and J by 6 bases, with 12 bases between. Germline lookup yields CDR1 LGHNA and CDR2 YNFKEQ. DNA of the CDR3: TGTGCCAGCAGCCAAGATCTACTCGGAGGCGAGCAGTACTTC. Translation: CASSQDLLGGEQYF.

The chain couples TRBV9 to TRBJ2-7, with TRBD2 matching over 7 bases. The CDR3 runs to 15 residues. Germline loops: CDR1 SGDLS, CDR2 YYNGEE. V was clipped by 0 bases and J by 0 bases; unmatched bases: 3. The CDR3, as DNA: TGTGCCAGCAGCGTAGGTAGCGGGTACTCCTACGAGCAGTACTTC. Amino acids: CASSVGSGYSYEQYF. Complete variable domain (other parts from reference TRBV9 and TRBJ2-7): DSGVTQTPKHLITATGQRVTLRCSPRSGDLSVYWYQQSLDQGLQFLIQYYNGEERAKGNILERFSAQQFPDLHSELNLSSLELGDSALYFCASSVGSGYSYEQYFGPGTRLTVT.

The V and J genes are TRBV19 and TRBJ1-2; TRBD1 might be the D (5 bases). Germline CDR1 reads LNHDA; CDR2 reads SQIVND (reference sequence). Trimming removed 5 bases at V and 8 bases at J, with 18 bases between. The length of the CDR3 is 14 residues. Here the CDR3 DNA reads TGTGCCAGTAGTTCTGGACAAACGCCCGTAGGCTACACCTTC. It yields the protein CASSSGQTPVGYTF.

The rearrangement uses TRBV28 and TRBJ2-1, with TRBD1 matching over 7 bases. Germline CDR1 is MDHEN and CDR2 is SYDVKM. The CDR3 covers 17 residues. V trimming: 6 bases; J trimming: 1 base; junction bases outside the gene matches: 12. The CDR3 spells CASRGNRGERSYNEQFF. In DNA, the CDR3 is TGTGCCAGCAGGGGAAACAGGGGAGAGAGGTCCTACAATGAGCAGTTCTTC. The full variable domain, its missing parts supplied by reference TRBV28 and TRBJ2-1, is DVKVTQSSRYLVKRTGEKVFLECVQDMDHENMFWYRQDPGLGLRLIYFSYDVKMKEKGDIPEGYSVSREKKERFSLILESASTNQTSMYLCASRGNRGERSYNEQFFGPGTRLTVL.